The source of this T cell receptor (beta chain) is a study of blood T cell repertoires in COVID-19. Overall study: Sites in the United States, Italy and Spain provided acute and convalescent COVID-19 samples. PBMCs, B-cell-depleted T cells, or T cells provided the cDNA or gDNA that made up the material.

After removal of 0 bases from V and 2 bases from J, the junction contained 10 bases not matched to a gene. Germline CDR1 is MNHEY and CDR2 is SVGEGT. The CDR3 contains 18 residues. Original analysis: Nucleated cell number was recorded as an estimate derived from reference gene primer amplification. The assay was immunoSEQ multiplex PCR, and TCRdb's table has in-frame clones only and misses some. The V and J calls and clone size come from that table; D and trimming were worked out from the DNA. The sample consists of 95,000 or so clones, around 90% of them appearing once. This rearrangement joins TRBV6-2 or TRBV6-3 to TRBJ2-3; 8 nucleotides align to TRBD2. The sequence came from a woman in her 70s with acute or convalescent COVID-19. The sequenced material came from peripheral blood. CDR3 sequence (DNA): TGTGCCAGCAGTTACTCGAGTACGGGAGGGCGAGCCACAGATACGCAGTATTTT. The encoded protein is CASSYSSTGGRATDTQYF.